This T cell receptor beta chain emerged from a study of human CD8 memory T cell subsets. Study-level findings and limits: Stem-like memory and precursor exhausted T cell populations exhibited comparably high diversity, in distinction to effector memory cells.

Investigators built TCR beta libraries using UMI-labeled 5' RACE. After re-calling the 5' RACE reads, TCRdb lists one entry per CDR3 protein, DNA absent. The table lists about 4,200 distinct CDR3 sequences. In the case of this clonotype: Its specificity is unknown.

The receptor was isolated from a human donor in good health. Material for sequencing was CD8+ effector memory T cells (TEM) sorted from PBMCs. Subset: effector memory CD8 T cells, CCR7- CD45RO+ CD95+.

CDR3 protein: CASSSGWATGDGTEAFF. This sequence joins TRBV5-1 and TRBJ1-1; TCRdb picks TRBD1, but there is no DNA to check that call. The CDR3 is 17 residues long. The germline gives CDR1 SGHRS, CDR2 YFSETQ.